This TCR beta chain is drawn from a study of beta chain features in type 1 diabetes. General study points: Type 1 diabetes patients showed a moderate but significant shortening of TCRB CDR3s in all four CD4+ subsets. Patients with type 1 diabetes carried fewer insertions and had more deletions at their VDJ junctions. Patients and controls would be equally affected if PCR favored shorter templates.

With V trimmed by 2 bases and J by 9 bases, 3 bases remained unmatched. CDR1 and CDR2 from the germline V gene are LNHDA and SQIVND (reference sequence). This CDR3 comprises 14 residues. This clone has just a few counts. What it binds is unknown. What was sequenced were expressed TCRB transcripts, since all of the isolated RNA had been reverse transcribed. The data were produced by immunoSEQ multiplex PCR, yet TCRdb's version contains in-frame clones alone and is incomplete. The sample lists roughly 240,000 clones; 13% to 15% were seen once. Material: naive CD4+ T cells from blood. The genes are TRBV19 and TRBJ1-6, with 8 bases fitting TRBD1. The TCR comes from a woman between 40 and 55 years old in good health. CDR3 coding DNA: TGTGCCAGTAGTATACAGGGGGCTGGTTCACCCCTCCACTTT. Protein: CASSIQGAGSPLHF.